These 32 T cell receptor beta chains share one sample of origin, sequenced in a study of T cell repertoires in cytomegalovirus infection. Each CDR3 protein gets one entry after TCRdb re-called the reads with MiXCR. This sample has roughly 640,000 distinct CDR3 sequences; approximately 25% occur once, and the top ten carry roughly 8%. The sequenced material came from CD8+ T cells from PBMCs. The receptors derive from a human donor in good health (CMV status not recorded). Some clones in this sample may be carry-over from other donors' samples.

Notes on this clonotype: A much larger clonotype is one base distant, so this may be a read error. The chain uses TRBV6-1 and TRBJ2-2, with D tentatively TRBD1 (5 bases). V lost 2 bases and J 6 bases, leaving 16 bases between the germline ends. This CDR3 spans 16 amino acids. Looked up from germline, CDR1 is MNHNS and CDR2 is SASEGT. The CDR3 loop reads CASSELSRVGPGELFF. CDR3 in DNA: TGTGCCAGCAGTGAACTCTCCAGGGTCGGTCCCGGGGAGCTGTTTTTT.

As concerns this clonotype: A read error may account for a junction end that differs from germline. The chain recombines TRBV2 with TRBJ1-1; 7 bases are a match to TRBD1. Per germline, CDR1 SNHLY and CDR2 FYNNEI. This CDR3 comprises 13 residues. CDR3 amino acids: CTSSAQGYTEAFF. Written as DNA, the CDR3 is TGTACCAGCAGTGCACAGGGGTATACTGAAGCTTTCTTT.

This clonotype was seen only once. The chain has TRBV6-5 and TRBJ2-1, with TRBD1 identical over 11 bases. V lost 10 bases and J lost 5; bases outside the gene matches: 13. CDR3 length: 16 amino acids. Germline V gives CDR1 MNHEY, CDR2 SVGAGI. The CDR3, as DNA: TGTGCCATCAAGTTACGGGGGGACAGGGGGGACAATGAGCAGTTCTTC. Protein product: CAIKLRGDRGDNEQFF.

There are a few counts of this clonotype. The chain joins TRBV7-8 to TRBJ2-1, with a possible D match to TRBD2 (5 bases). V was trimmed by 1 base and J by 9 bases, leaving 19 bases between them. The germline V gene encodes CDR1 SGHVS and CDR2 FQNEAQ. The CDR3 is 16 amino acids. This CDR3 reads CASSLGSDFLPLEQFF. CDR3 DNA: TGTGCCAGCAGCTTAGGGTCGGACTTCTTACCGCTTGAGCAGTTCTTC.

This rearrangement joins TRBV9 to TRBJ2-3, with TRBD2 matching over 8 bases. With 5 bases clipped from V and 0 bases from J, the junction kept 8 bases outside the gene matches. This CDR3 contains 16 residues. Per the germline V gene, CDR1 is SGDLS and CDR2 is YYNGEE. CDR3 sequence reads: CASRPPERGSTDTQYF. In nucleotides, the CDR3 is TGTGCCAGCAGACCGCCGGAGCGGGGGAGCACAGATACGCAGTATTTT.

This clonotype was seen more than once but under ten times. The chain has TRBV5-1 and TRBJ1-1; unclear D gene. CDR3 length equals 14 residues. Germline assignment: CDR1 SGHRS and CDR2 YFSETQ. With 4 bases removed from V and 5 bases from J, the gap between germline ends came to 15 bases. The CDR3 loop reads CASSLPTRATEAFF. CDR3 DNA: TGCGCCAGCAGCCTCCCGACACGAGCGACTGAAGCTTTCTTT. Variable domain in full (rest from reference TRBV5-1 and TRBJ1-1): KAGVTQTPRYLIKTRGQQVTLSCSPISGHRSVSWYQQTPGQGLQFLFEYFSETQRNKGNFPGRFSGRQFSNSRSEMNVSTLELGDSALYLCASSLPTRATEAFFGQGTRLTVV.

This clonotype was seen many times. The chain joins TRBV7-3 to TRBJ1-1; perhaps TRBD1 as D (5 bases). The CDR3 loop spans 15 amino acids. Trimming shortened V by 0 bases and J by 7 bases, and 15 bases separated the two germline ends. Germline V CDR1 and CDR2: SGHTA, FQGTGA. The CDR3 DNA is TGTGCCAGCAGCTTAACAGCGGCCGGTAGGGGTGAAGCTTTCTTT. Translating it yields CASSLTAAGRGEAFF.

The CDR3 DNA reads as TGTGCCTGCCAGGGACAGGGGAACTATGGCTACACCTTC. This gives the protein CACQGQGNYGYTF. This chain uses TRBV12-3 or TRBV12-4 with TRBJ1-2, with TRBD1 matching over 10 bases. Trimming at V came to 11 bases and at J to 2 bases, leaving 5 bases not matched to a gene. The CDR3 loop spans 13 amino acids.

This clonotype was seen only a few times. J is TRBJ2-2 and V is TRBV2; D gene uncertain. V gave up 2 bases and J gave up 2 bases, with 9 bases separating them. Per germline, CDR1 SNHLY and CDR2 FYNNEI. The CDR3 is 15 amino acids. The CDR3 DNA follows: TGTGCCAGCAGTGAAATAAGAACTAACACCGGGGAGCTGTTTTTT. Translation gives CASSEIRTNTGELFF.

The sample holds many counts of this clonotype. This chain links TRBV7-9 with TRBJ2-2; 7 nucleotides agree with TRBD2. The J segment lost 7 bases and the V segment lost 5 bases, leaving 10 bases of the junction unmatched. Per the germline V gene, CDR1 is SEHNR and CDR2 is FQNEAQ (reference sequence). The length of the CDR3 is 15 residues. The CDR3 coding sequence is TGTGCCAGCAGCCCCACAGCGGGGACGATCGGGGAGCTGTTTTTT. It is translated as CASSPTAGTIGELFF.

The CDR3 sequence: CASSRGGIQETQYF. In DNA, the CDR3 is TGTGCCAGCAGCCGGGGAGGGATTCAAGAGACCCAGTACTTC. The chain carries TRBV7-4 and TRBJ2-5, with 7 positions matching TRBD2. With V trimmed by 5 bases and J by 2 bases, 5 bases remained unmatched. The CDR3 consists of 14 residues. Looked up from germline, CDR1 is SGHVT and CDR2 is SQSDAQ. Filled out from reference TRBV7-4 and TRBJ2-5, the complete variable domain reads GAGVSQSPRYKVAKRGRDVALRCDSISGHVTLYWYRQTLGQGSEVLTYSQSDAQRDKSGRPSGRFSAERPERSVSTLKIQRTEQGDSAVYLCASSRGGIQETQYFGPGTRLLVL.

V and J are TRBV7-9 and TRBJ2-6, with unresolved D. The length of the CDR3 is 15 residues. The V gene's germline CDR1 is SEHNR and CDR2 FQNEAQ (reference sequence). The ends were cut back, 6 bases at V and 0 bases at J, with 9 bases in the middle. The CDR3 loop is CASRGVYSGANVLTF. As DNA, the CDR3 is TGTGCCAGCAGGGGCGTATACTCTGGGGCCAACGTCCTGACTTTC.

This clonotype has just a few counts. The chain couples TRBV28 to TRBJ1-5; D remains unclear. Trimming pared 5 bases from V and 2 bases from J, leaving 10 bases between. Germline V gene lookup returns CDR1 MDHEN and CDR2 SYDVKM. CDR3 length equals 14 residues. The CDR3 here is CASSRTEGNQPQHF. The CDR3 nucleotides read TGTGCCAGCAGTAGGACGGAAGGCAATCAGCCCCAGCATTTT.

There are many counts of this clonotype. The chain joins TRBV19 to TRBJ1-1, with unresolved D. Germline CDR1 LNHDA, CDR2 SQIVND (reference sequence). V was pared by 4 bases and J by 6 bases, with 18 bases between. The CDR3 extends over 15 amino acids. The CDR3 loop is CASSTPADLYAEAFF. For the CDR3, the DNA is TGTGCCAGTAGTACCCCAGCCGATTTATACGCTGAAGCTTTCTTT.

This clonotype was seen a few times. The chain combines TRBV28 with TRBJ2-7, with D maybe TRBD2 (5 bases). This CDR3 comprises 14 residues. V dropped 3 bases and J dropped 0 bases, with 9 bases sitting between them. Germline CDR1 MDHEN, CDR2 SYDVKM. CDR3 nucleotides: TGTGCCAGCAGTTTCGCGGGCGACTCCTACGAGCAGTACGTC. It is translated as CASSFAGDSYEQYV.

The DNA for the CDR3 is TGTGCCAGCAGTGACCGGGGCCCACTATCCTCCTACAATGAGCAGTTCTTC. It translates to CASSDRGPLSSYNEQFF. V and J are TRBV2 and TRBJ2-1; possibly TRBD1 or TRBD2 for D (5 bases each). With 3 bases removed from V and 0 bases from J, the gap between germline ends came to 15 bases. Germline V gives CDR1 SNHLY, CDR2 FYNNEI. The CDR3 runs 17 residues.

The rearrangement uses TRBV10-3 and TRBJ2-7, with 15 bases matching TRBD2. This CDR3 is 14 amino acids long. Germline CDR1 is ENHRY and CDR2 is SYGVKD. Unmatched junction bases numbered 1, after V lost 4 bases and J lost 6 bases. Here the CDR3 DNA reads TGTGCCATCAGTGGGACTAGCGGGGGGGGCGAGCAGTACTTC. As protein: CAISGTSGGGEQYF.

This clonotype was recorded many times. This chain uses TRBV7-8 with TRBJ1-6; D is ambiguous. V was shortened by 2 bases and J by 4 bases, with 6 bases between the two germline ends. The CDR3 is 14 residues long. Germline V gene sequence: CDR1 SGHVS, CDR2 FQNEAQ. The CDR3 DNA follows: TGTGCCAGCAGCTTACGGGGATATAATTCACCCCTCCACTTT. Translated, it gives CASSLRGYNSPLHF.

This clonotype came up a few times. The chain employs TRBV7-9 and TRBJ2-7; D might be TRBD1 (5 bases). CDR1 and CDR2 from the germline V gene are SEHNR and FQNEAQ (reference sequence). The CDR3 runs 15 residues. V gave up 2 bases and J gave up 1 base, with 12 bases separating them. The CDR3 coding sequence is TGTGCCAGCAGCTTACAGGGTTCCCCTTCCTACGAGCAGTACGTC. It yields the protein CASSLQGSPSYEQYV.

The chain employs TRBV7-9 and TRBJ2-2; D remains unclear. The V end lost 4 bases, the J end lost 3 bases, and 15 bases lay between the germline ends. The CDR3 extends over 16 amino acids. Germline V lookup: CDR1 SEHNR, CDR2 FQNEAQ (reference sequence). The CDR3 sequence is CASSSERVTDTGELFF. In nucleotides, the CDR3 is TGTGCCAGCAGCTCGGAAAGAGTCACGGACACCGGGGAGCTGTTTTTT.

Notes on this clonotype: A much more abundant neighbour one base away suggests this may be a read error. The V and J genes are TRBV7-6 and TRBJ2-5; 8 bases align to TRBD1. Germline V gives CDR1 SGHVS, CDR2 FNYEAQ. CDR3 size: 14 residues. The chain's CDR3 is CVSSWSRDRETQYF. CDR3 sequence (DNA): TGTGTCAGCAGCTGGTCCCGGGACAGGGAGACCCAGTACTTC.

This sequence joins TRBV7-6 and TRBJ1-3; 7 nucleotides match TRBD1. V shed 5 bases, J shed 3 bases, and the junction held 10 bases outside the gene matches. There are 16 residues in the CDR3. Looked up from germline, CDR1 is SGHVS and CDR2 is FNYEAQ. CDR3: CASSHRQGHDGNTIYF. The CDR3 DNA follows: TGTGCCAGCAGCCATCGACAGGGCCACGATGGAAACACCATATATTTT.

This clonotype was seen a handful of times. The chain recombines TRBV19 with TRBJ1-5, with TRBD1 as a possible D gene (5 bases). Germline lookup yields CDR1 LNHDA and CDR2 SQIVND (reference sequence). The germline V and J ends were trimmed by 4 bases and 9 bases, with 16 bases remaining between them. This CDR3 contains 14 residues. The CDR3 is CASSTTGALAPQHF. CDR3 nucleotides: TGTGCCAGTAGTACTACAGGAGCCCTCGCGCCCCAGCATTTT.

This clonotype turned up a few times. This chain joins TRBV4-1 and TRBJ1-2; maybe TRBD1 (5 bases). The germline V gene encodes CDR1 MGHRA and CDR2 YSYEKL. This CDR3 has 15 amino acids. Trimming stripped 4 bases from V and 4 bases from J, with 16 bases between. Here the CDR3 reads CASSPGSNYVYGYTF. CDR3 nucleotide sequence: TGCGCCAGCAGCCCAGGGTCGAACTACGTCTATGGCTACACCTTC.

The chain has TRBV6-2 or TRBV6-3 and TRBJ1-6, with D unresolved. The V end was cut by 4 bases, the J end by 3 bases, with 13 bases between. This CDR3 comprises 16 residues. Germline assignment: CDR1 MNHEY and CDR2 SVGEGT. The CDR3 loop is CASSSEVPLYNSPLHF. The CDR3 bases are TGTGCCAGCAGTTCCGAAGTCCCTCTCTATAATTCACCCCTCCACTTT.

This clonotype came up many times. The chain employs TRBV7-6 and TRBJ2-2; D ambiguous. The germline V gene encodes CDR1 SGHVS and CDR2 FNYEAQ. V lost 8 bases and J lost 1, with 14 bases in between. The CDR3 spans 15 residues. The CDR3 DNA reads TGTGCCAGCCATACCTTTACTGGGAACACCGGGGAGCTGTTTTTT. Its translation: CASHTFTGNTGELFF. Drawing the rest from reference TRBV7-6 and TRBJ2-2, the complete variable domain is GAGVSQSPRYKVTKRGQDVALRCDPISGHVSLYWYRQALGQGPEFLTYFNYEAQQDKSGLPNDRFSAERPEGSISTLTIQRTEQRDSAMYRCASHTFTGNTGELFFGEGSRLTVL.

This clonotype was seen repeatedly, ten times or more. The chain uses TRBV28 and TRBJ1-1; D possibly corresponds to TRBD1 (6 bases). Germline V gene lookup returns CDR1 MDHEN and CDR2 SYDVKM. V lost 4 bases to trimming and J lost 1 base, with 10 bases between them. The CDR3 spans 14 residues. DNA of the CDR3: TGTGCCAGCAGTTCCCTGACAGGGAACACTGAAGCTTTCTTT. Translating it yields CASSSLTGNTEAFF.

This clonotype was recorded at least ten times. CDR3 sequence: CASSISGGPNTGELFF. The DNA of the CDR3 is TGTGCCAGCAGCATTAGCGGGGGGCCGAACACCGGGGAGCTGTTTTTT. The chain has TRBV7-8 and TRBJ2-2; TRBD2 matches 10 bases. V shed 5 bases and J 0 bases; nucleotides not matched to a gene: 3. The CDR3 is 16 residues long. Per the germline V gene, CDR1 is SGHVS and CDR2 is FQNEAQ.

This clonotype came up many times. The V gene is TRBV7-9, the J gene TRBJ1-1, with D maybe TRBD1 (6 bases). The germline CDR1 and CDR2 sequences are SEHNR and FQNEAQ (reference sequence). V was clipped by 5 bases and J by 4 bases, with 17 bases between them. The CDR3 has 15 amino acids. CDR3: CASSPDSTRGTEAFF. The CDR3 DNA reads TGTGCCAGCAGCCCGGACAGTACAAGGGGCACTGAAGCTTTCTTT.

The V call is TRBV3-1, the J call TRBJ2-3, with D unclear. The V end lost 5 bases, the J end lost 10 bases, and 13 bases lay between the germline ends. The CDR3 consists of 12 residues. Germline values: CDR1 LGHDT, CDR2 YNNKEL (reference sequence). CDR3 nucleotides: TGTGCCAGCAGCTCAGGCAAGAGTGCGCAGTATTTT. Protein sequence: CASSSGKSAQYF.

This rearrangement joins TRBV7-8 to TRBJ2-1, with TRBD2 matching 13 bases. Germline-derived CDR1 and CDR2 are SGHVS and FQNEAQ. With 2 bases clipped from V and 6 bases from J, the junction kept 4 bases outside the gene matches. The CDR3 length is 16 residues. CDR3: CASSLPRLAGGNEQFF. CDR3 nucleotides: TGTGCCAGCAGCTTACCTCGACTAGCGGGGGGCAATGAGCAGTTCTTC.

This clonotype turned up a few times. The rearrangement uses TRBV7-9 and TRBJ2-2; D gene unclear. Deletions cut 4 bases from V and 4 bases from J, with 19 bases between. The CDR3 extends over 17 amino acids. Germline CDR1 SEHNR, CDR2 FQNEAQ (reference sequence). The chain's CDR3 is CASSSALGLRTTGELFF. The CDR3 DNA reads as TGTGCCAGCAGCTCAGCGTTGGGTCTGAGGACCACCGGGGAGCTGTTTTTT.